The clone carrying this T cell receptor beta chain turned up a few times. Germline lookup yields CDR1 SGHRS and CDR2 YFSETQ. The V and J ends lost 4 bases and 7 bases, in that order; junction bases with no gene match: 10. The CDR3 has 15 residues. The sample comes from a study of blood T cell repertoires in COVID-19. Background on the study: The United States, Italy and Spain were the sources of the acute and convalescent COVID-19 samples. PBMCs, B-cell-depleted T cells, or T cells provided the cDNA or gDNA that made up the material.

How the authors handled the data: Amplified reference gene primers provided the basis for estimating nucleated cell counts. Method: immunoSEQ multiplex PCR; TCRdb's copy keeps in-frame clones and lacks some. For V, J and clone size, that table is used; D and trimming come from the DNA. The table includes roughly 77,000 clones, approximately 90% detected once. V usage is TRBV5-1 and J usage is TRBJ1-2, with 10 bases identical to TRBD1. The clonotype comes from a woman over 75 with active COVID-19. The sequencing sample was made of peripheral blood. In DNA form, the CDR3 reads TGCGCCAGCAGCGATCCCGGGACAGGGGATAGTGGCTACACCTTC. It encodes CASSDPGTGDSGYTF.